This T cell receptor (beta chain) is drawn from a study of cytomegalovirus exposure and HLA in healthy donors. Study outcomes and limitations: Later analysis placed DRB1 highest and HLA-C lowest in TCR association rates, which differed by HLA locus.

The sample holds one count of this clone. Its target is not known. V gave up 5 bases and J gave up 4 bases; unmatched junction bases: 14. This CDR3 region has 16 residues. Per the germline V gene, CDR1 is GTSNPN and CDR2 is SVGIG (reference sequence). The PCR ran on 60 Vbeta and 13 Jbeta primers. Here immunoSEQ multiplex PCR was the method, and the copy in TCRdb shows in-frame clones only, minus some. The sample consists of about 170,000 clones, more than 60% of them appearing once. Sequenced sample: PBMCs. The chain combines TRBV30 with TRBJ2-3, with TRBD2 identical over 8 bases. This clonotype was obtained from a woman younger than 45 in good health and CMV-seropositive. This CDR3 is CAWAGGAPRGADTQYF. The CDR3 DNA follows: TGTGCCTGGGCGGGGGGAGCCCCCAGGGGTGCAGATACGCAGTATTTT.